The 7 T cell receptor beta chains below were found in one sample sequenced in a study of shared clonotypes between healthy human individuals. Assay: immunoSEQ multiplex PCR; the TCRdb copy retains only in-frame clones and omits some. The sample has around 2.5 million clones, more than 85% seen once; the top ten hold approximately 0.35%. The sequenced sample was naive CD4+ T cells from PBMCs. Subset described: CD45RA+ positively selected. The source of these receptors is a man aged 18 to 30 in good health. Some clones in this sample may be carry-over from other donors' samples.

Concerning this clone: Distinct nucleotide sequences in the sample also encode this CDR3. This chain connects TRBV6-5 to TRBJ2-7, with unresolved D. The CDR3 is 11 residues long. Germline V gene sequence: CDR1 MNHEY, CDR2 SVGAGI. The ends were cut back, 6 bases at V and 6 bases at J, with 9 bases in the middle. CDR3: CASSYQGEQYF. As DNA, the CDR3 is TGTGCCAGCAGCTACCAAGGCGAGCAGTACTTC.

The J gene is TRBJ1-1, the V gene TRBV28, with 12 bases matching TRBD1. Trimming removed 1 base from V and 4 bases from J; junction bases left unmatched: 7. This CDR3 contains 17 residues. The germline gives CDR1 MDHEN, CDR2 SYDVKM. CDR3 sequence (DNA): TGTGCCAGCAGTTTATTGGGGACAGGGGGCTCGGGCACTGAAGCTTTCTTT. Its translation: CASSLLGTGGSGTEAFF.

The chain uses TRBV5-4 and TRBJ2-7; 9 bases are a match to TRBD1. V shed 4 bases, J shed 5 bases, and the junction held 7 bases outside the gene matches. Germline values: CDR1 SGHNT, CDR2 YYREEE (reference sequence). CDR3 length: 14 residues. In nucleotides, the CDR3 is TGTGCCAGCAGCGCCCGGGACAGGGCCCACGAGCAGTACTTC. Its translation is CASSARDRAHEQYF.

This clone is a singleton in its sample. V usage is TRBV11-2 and J usage is TRBJ1-5; D might be TRBD1 (5 bases). CDR1 and CDR2 from the germline V gene are SGHAT and FQNNGV. CDR3 length equals 15 residues. V lost 3 bases and J lost 6, with 15 bases in between. In nucleotides, the CDR3 is TGTGCCAGCAGCTTTAATCGGGGGTTGGGTCAGCCCCAGCATTTT. It specifies CASSFNRGLGQPQHF.

The chain has TRBV7-2 and TRBJ1-1; D not resolved. Germline V gives CDR1 SGHTA, CDR2 FQGNSA. The CDR3 has 12 amino acids. Trimming cost V 3 bases and J 8 bases, with 10 bases left between them. CDR3 sequence: CASSFLGWEAFF. The CDR3 DNA follows: TGTGCCAGCAGCTTCCTGGGGTGGGAAGCTTTCTTT.

The chain combines TRBV9 with TRBJ2-3; 8 bases match TRBD2. CDR1 and CDR2 from the germline V gene are SGDLS and YYNGEE. Trimming removed 3 bases from V and 5 bases from J; junction bases left unmatched: 8. This CDR3 comprises 15 residues. The CDR3 loop is CASSAARLAGDTQYF. CDR3 nucleotide sequence: TGTGCCAGCAGCGCCGCCCGGCTAGCGGGAGATACGCAGTATTTT. Full variable domain (outside the CDR3, taken from reference TRBV9 and TRBJ2-3): DSGVTQTPKHLITATGQRVTLRCSPRSGDLSVYWYQQSLDQGLQFLIQYYNGEERAKGNILERFSAQQFPDLHSELNLSSLELGDSALYFCASSAARLAGDTQYFGPGTRLTVL.

Comments on this clone: At the DNA level, this CDR3 is encoded by other sequences in the same sample as well. CDR3 coding DNA: TGCAGCGTGGCATGGGGGGAAGAGACCCAGTACTTC. Translated, it gives CSVAWGEETQYF. The chain is built from TRBV29-1 and TRBJ2-5, with D possibly TRBD2 on 6 matching bases. The CDR3 runs 12 residues. Looked up from germline, CDR1 is SQVTM and CDR2 is ANQGSEA. V lost 6 bases and J 3 bases, leaving 11 bases between the germline ends. Full variable domain (rest looked up from reference TRBV29-1 and TRBJ2-5): SAVISQKPSRDICQRGTSLTIQCQVDSQVTMMFWYRQQPGQSLTLIATANQGSEATYESGFVIDKFPISRPNLTFSTLTVSNMSPEDSSIYLCSVAWGEETQYFGPGTRLLVL.